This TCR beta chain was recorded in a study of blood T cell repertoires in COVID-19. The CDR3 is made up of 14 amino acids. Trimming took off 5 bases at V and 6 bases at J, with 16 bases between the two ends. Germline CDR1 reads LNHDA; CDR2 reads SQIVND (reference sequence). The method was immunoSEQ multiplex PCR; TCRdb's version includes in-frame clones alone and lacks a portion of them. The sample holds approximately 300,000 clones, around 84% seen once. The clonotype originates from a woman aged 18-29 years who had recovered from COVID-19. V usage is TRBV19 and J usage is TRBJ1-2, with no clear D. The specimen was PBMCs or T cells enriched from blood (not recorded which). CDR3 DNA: TGTGCCAGTAGTCTCGGAGGGAGGTTTAATGGCTACACCTTC. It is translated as CASSLGGRFNGYTF.